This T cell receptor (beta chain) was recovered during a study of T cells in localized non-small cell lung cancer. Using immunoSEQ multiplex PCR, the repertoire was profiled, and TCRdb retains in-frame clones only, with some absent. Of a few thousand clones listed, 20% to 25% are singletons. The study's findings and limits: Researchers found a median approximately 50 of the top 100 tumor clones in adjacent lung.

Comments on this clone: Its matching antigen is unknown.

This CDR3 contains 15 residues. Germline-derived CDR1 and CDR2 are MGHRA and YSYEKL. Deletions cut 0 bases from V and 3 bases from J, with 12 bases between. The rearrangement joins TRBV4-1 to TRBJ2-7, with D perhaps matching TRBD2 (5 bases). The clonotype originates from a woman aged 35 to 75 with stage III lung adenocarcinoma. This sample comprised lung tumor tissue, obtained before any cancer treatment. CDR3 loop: CASSQDLKGVYEQYF. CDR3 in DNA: TGCGCCAGCAGCCAAGATTTAAAGGGAGTCTACGAGCAGTACTTC.